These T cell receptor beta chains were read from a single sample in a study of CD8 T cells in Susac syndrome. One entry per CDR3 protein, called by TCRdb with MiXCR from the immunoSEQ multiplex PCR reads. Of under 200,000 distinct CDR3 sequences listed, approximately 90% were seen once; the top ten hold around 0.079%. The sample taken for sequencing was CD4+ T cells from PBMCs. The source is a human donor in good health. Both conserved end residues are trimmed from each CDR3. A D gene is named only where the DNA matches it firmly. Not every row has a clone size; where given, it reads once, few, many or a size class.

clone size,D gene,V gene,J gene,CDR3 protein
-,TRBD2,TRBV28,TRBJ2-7,ASSWTSAYEQY
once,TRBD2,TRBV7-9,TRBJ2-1,ASSSSGLAGPTYNEQF
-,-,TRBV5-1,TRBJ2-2,ASRPSVPKTGELF
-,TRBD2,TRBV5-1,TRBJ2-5,ASSLGTSRRETQY
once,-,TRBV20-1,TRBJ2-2,SARREAGELF
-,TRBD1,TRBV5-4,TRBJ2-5,ASSAPTGEETQY
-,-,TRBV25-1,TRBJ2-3,ASSESASTDTQY
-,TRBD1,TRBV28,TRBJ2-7,ASISGTGSAEQY
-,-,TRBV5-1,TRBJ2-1,ASSSSAALSSYNEQF
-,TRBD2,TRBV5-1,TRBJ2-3,ASSFRTSGNIDTQY
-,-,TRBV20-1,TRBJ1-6,SARRGTYNSPLH
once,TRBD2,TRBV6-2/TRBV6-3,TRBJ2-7,ASSYGTSSYEQY
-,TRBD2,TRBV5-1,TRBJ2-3,ASSLGWREGGDTQY
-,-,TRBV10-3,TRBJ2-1,AISEGWGTTGFDEQF
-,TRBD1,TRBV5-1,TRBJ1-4,ASSPGQGATNEKLF
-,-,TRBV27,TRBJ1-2,ASRTRGSYGYT
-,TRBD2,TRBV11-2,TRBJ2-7,ASSPAGATYEQY